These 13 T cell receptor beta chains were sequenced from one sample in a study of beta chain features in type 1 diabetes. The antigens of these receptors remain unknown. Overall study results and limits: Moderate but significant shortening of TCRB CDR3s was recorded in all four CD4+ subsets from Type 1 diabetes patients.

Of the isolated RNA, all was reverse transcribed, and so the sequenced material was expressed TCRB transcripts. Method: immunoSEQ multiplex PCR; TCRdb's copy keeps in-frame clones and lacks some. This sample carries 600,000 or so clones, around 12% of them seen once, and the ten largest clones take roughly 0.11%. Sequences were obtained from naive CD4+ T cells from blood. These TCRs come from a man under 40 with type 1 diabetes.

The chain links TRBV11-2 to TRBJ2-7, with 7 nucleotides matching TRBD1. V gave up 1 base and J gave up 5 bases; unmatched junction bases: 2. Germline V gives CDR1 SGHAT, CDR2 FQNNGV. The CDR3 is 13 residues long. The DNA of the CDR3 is TGTGCCAGCAGCTTAGGACAGGGCGACGAGCAGTACTTC. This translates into CASSLGQGDEQYF.

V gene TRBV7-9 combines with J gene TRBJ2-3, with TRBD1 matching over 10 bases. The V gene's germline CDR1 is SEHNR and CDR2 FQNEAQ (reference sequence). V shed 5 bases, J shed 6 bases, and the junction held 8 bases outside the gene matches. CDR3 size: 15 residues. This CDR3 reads CASSIRDRGFDTQYF. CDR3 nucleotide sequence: TGTGCCAGCAGCATCCGGGACAGGGGTTTTGATACGCAGTATTTT.

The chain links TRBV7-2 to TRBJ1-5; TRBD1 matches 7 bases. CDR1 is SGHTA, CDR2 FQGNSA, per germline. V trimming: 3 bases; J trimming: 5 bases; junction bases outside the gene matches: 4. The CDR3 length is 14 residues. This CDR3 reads CASSFYRGDQPQHF. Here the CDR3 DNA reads TGTGCCAGCAGCTTTTACAGGGGTGATCAGCCCCAGCATTTT.

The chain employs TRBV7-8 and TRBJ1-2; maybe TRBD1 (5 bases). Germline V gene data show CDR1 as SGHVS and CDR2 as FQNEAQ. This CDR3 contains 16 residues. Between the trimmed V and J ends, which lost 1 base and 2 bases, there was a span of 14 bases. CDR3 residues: CASSLGGLGLNYGYTF. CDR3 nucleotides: TGTGCCAGCAGCTTAGGGGGACTAGGTTTAAACTATGGCTACACCTTC.

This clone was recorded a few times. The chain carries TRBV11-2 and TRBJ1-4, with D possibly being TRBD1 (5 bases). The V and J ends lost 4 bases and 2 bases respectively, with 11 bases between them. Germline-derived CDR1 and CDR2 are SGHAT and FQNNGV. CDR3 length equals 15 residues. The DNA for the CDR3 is TGTGCCAGCAGCTCCCGACGGGACACTAATGAAAAACTGTTTTTT. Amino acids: CASSSRRDTNEKLFF.

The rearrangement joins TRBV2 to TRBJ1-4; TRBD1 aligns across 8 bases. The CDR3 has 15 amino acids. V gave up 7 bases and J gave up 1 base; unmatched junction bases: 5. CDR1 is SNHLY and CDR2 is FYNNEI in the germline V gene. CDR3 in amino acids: CASIQGALTNEKLFF. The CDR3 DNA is TGTGCCAGCATCCAGGGGGCATTAACTAATGAAAAACTGTTTTTT.

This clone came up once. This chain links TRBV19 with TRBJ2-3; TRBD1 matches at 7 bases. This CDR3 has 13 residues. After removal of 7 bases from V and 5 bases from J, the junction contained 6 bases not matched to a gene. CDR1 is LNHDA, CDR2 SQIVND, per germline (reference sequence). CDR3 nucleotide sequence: TGTGCCAGTAACGGACAGGTAGGAGATACGCAGTATTTT. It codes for CASNGQVGDTQYF. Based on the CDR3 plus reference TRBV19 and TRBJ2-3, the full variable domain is DGGITQSPKYLFRKEGQNVTLSCEQNLNHDAMYWYRQDPGQGLRLIYYSQIVNDFQKGDIAEGYSVSREKKESFPLTVTSAQKNPTAFYLCASNGQVGDTQYFGPGTRLTVL.

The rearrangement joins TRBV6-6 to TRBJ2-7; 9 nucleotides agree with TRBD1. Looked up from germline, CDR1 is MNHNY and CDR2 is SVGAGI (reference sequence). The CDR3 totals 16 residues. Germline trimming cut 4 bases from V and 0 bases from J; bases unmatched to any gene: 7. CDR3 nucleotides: TGTGCCAGCAGTTTAAAAGGACAGGGGAGCTCCTACGAGCAGTACTTC. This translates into CASSLKGQGSSYEQYF.

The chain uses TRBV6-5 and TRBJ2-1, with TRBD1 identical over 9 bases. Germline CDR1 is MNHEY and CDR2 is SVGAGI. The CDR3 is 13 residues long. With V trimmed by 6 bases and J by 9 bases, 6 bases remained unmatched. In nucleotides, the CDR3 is TGTGCCAGCAGACGGGACAGGGAAGCTGAGCAGTTCTTC. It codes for CASRRDREAEQFF.

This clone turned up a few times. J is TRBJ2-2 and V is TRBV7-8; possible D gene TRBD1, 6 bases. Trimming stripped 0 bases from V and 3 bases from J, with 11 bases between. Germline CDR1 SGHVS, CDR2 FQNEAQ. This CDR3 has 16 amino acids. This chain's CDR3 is CASSLARTAYTGELFF. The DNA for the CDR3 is TGTGCCAGCAGCTTAGCGCGGACAGCTTACACCGGGGAGCTGTTTTTT.

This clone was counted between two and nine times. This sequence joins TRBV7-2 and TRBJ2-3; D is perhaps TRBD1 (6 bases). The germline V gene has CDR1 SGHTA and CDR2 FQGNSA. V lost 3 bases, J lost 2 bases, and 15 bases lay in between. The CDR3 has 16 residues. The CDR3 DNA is TGTGCCAGCAGCTTTAAAACAGGGACCTCCACAGATACGCAGTATTTT. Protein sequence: CASSFKTGTSTDTQYF.

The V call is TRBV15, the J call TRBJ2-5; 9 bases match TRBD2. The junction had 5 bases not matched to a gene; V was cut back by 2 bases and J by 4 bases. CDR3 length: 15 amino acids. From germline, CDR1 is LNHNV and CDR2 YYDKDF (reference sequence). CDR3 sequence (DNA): TGTGCCACCAGCAGAACGCGGGGGGGCGGAGAGACCCAGTACTTC. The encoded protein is CATSRTRGGGETQYF.

CDR3 amino acids: CATSRDRESGYTF. The CDR3 DNA sequence: TGTGCCACCAGCAGAGACAGGGAATCTGGCTACACCTTC. The gene calls are TRBV15 and TRBJ1-2, with D possibly being TRBD1 (5 bases). The CDR3 spans 13 residues. Germline values: CDR1 LNHNV, CDR2 YYDKDF (reference sequence). Trimming cost V 0 bases and J 7 bases, with 9 bases left between them.